This TCR beta chain was obtained from a study of long-term antiretroviral therapy in people with HIV. V gave up 0 bases and J gave up 0 bases, with 7 bases separating them. The CDR3 is 15 amino acids. From germline, CDR1 is SGHRS and CDR2 YFSETQ. It was version v3.0 of the immunoSEQ assay that was run at survey level. The data were produced by immunoSEQ multiplex PCR, yet TCRdb's version contains in-frame clones alone and is incomplete. The sample includes some 15,000 clones, more than 65% of them seen just once. Of note for this clone: Its antigen is as yet unknown.

Study conclusions and caveats: In samples taken after ART, diversity increased but remained below transplant donor control levels. The repertoire was dominated at all time points by clones expanded before ART. Repertoires from HIV showed CDR3 length ranges narrower than those of controls.

This specimen was unsorted PBMCs, taken 0.4 years after starting antiretroviral therapy. The gene calls are TRBV5-1 and TRBJ1-5; D perhaps matches TRBD1 (5 bases). This TCR derives from a man under 40 with HIV. The chain's CDR3 is CASSLGDHSNQPQHF. In DNA form, the CDR3 reads TGCGCCAGCAGCTTGGGGGACCATAGCAATCAGCCCCAGCATTTT.